These 23 T cell receptor beta chains share one sample of origin, sequenced in a study of blood T cell repertoires in COVID-19 (dated by TCRdb to about 2020). Library creation used the immunoSEQ multiplex PCR assay. TCRdb holds this immuneACCESS table with in-frame rearrangements only. Some clones are missing; in checked studies, unresolved V genes explain under half, and the rest has no known cause. The table for this sample lists more than 200,000 clones; roughly 84% of them were counted only once. The ten most abundant clones make up 1.4% of the sample. Sample: peripheral blood. These receptors were obtained from a woman aged 40-49 years who had recovered from COVID-19.

The gene calls are TRBV7-3 and TRBJ2-3; 9 bases align to TRBD2. After removal of 5 bases from V and 3 bases from J, the junction contained 9 bases not matched to a gene. The CDR3 runs 16 residues. Looked up from germline, CDR1 is SGHTA and CDR2 is FQGTGA. This CDR3 is CASSTEAGLATDTQYF. The CDR3 nucleotides are TGTGCCAGCAGCACCGAGGCGGGACTAGCAACAGATACGCAGTATTTT. Complete variable domain (other parts from reference TRBV7-3 and TRBJ2-3): GAGVSQTPSNKVTEKGKYVELRCDPISGHTALYWYRQSLGQGPEFLIYFQGTGAADDSGLPNDRFFAVRPEGSVSTLKIQRTERGDSAVYLCASSTEAGLATDTQYFGPGTRLTVL.

The gene calls are TRBV5-1 and TRBJ2-2, with D possibly matching TRBD1 (6 bases). This CDR3 comprises 14 residues. Germline CDR1 reads SGHRS; CDR2 reads YFSETQ. V was pared by 4 bases and J by 1 base, with 8 bases between. The CDR3 sequence is CASSEQGNTGELFF. CDR3 nucleotide sequence: TGCGCCAGCAGCGAACAGGGGAACACCGGGGAGCTGTTTTTT.

In the case of this clone: One end of the junction does not line up with germline, which may come from a read error. The genes are TRBV29-1 and TRBJ2-5; TRBD1 agrees at 7 bases. Germline V gene data show CDR1 as SQVTM and CDR2 as ANQGSEA. The CDR3 covers 14 residues. The CDR3 protein is CSVEAVTGSETQYF. CDR3 bases: TGCAGTGTTGAAGCCGTGACAGGGTCGGAGACCCAGTACTTC.

Only one count was recorded for this clone. The chain is built from TRBV11-2 and TRBJ2-6; D is undetermined. The germline gives CDR1 SGHAT, CDR2 FQNNGV. The CDR3 extends over 13 amino acids. V gave up 3 bases and J gave up 2 bases, with 2 bases separating them. The CDR3 reads CASSFTGANVLTF. CDR3 DNA sequence: TGTGCCAGCAGCTTTACTGGGGCCAACGTCCTGACTTTC.

The chain joins TRBV6-6 to TRBJ1-3; D is possibly TRBD1 (5 bases). CDR1 and CDR2 (germline): MNHNY, SVGAGI (reference sequence). The V end was cut by 8 bases, the J end by 4 bases, with 12 bases between. This CDR3 is built from 13 residues. The chain's CDR3 is CASSGAVGNTIYF. CDR3 sequence (DNA): TGTGCCAGCTCTGGGGCAGTGGGAAACACCATATATTTT.

The chain uses TRBV5-8 and TRBJ2-7; 10 nucleotides align to TRBD1. This CDR3 is 14 amino acids long. Germline V gene sequence: CDR1 SGHTS, CDR2 YDEGEE. The trim removed 5 bases at V and 4 bases at J, leaving 6 bases unmatched. The CDR3 region has the DNA TGTGCCAGCAGTTCCGGGACAGGGGCTTACGAGCAGTACTTC. This gives the protein CASSSGTGAYEQYF.

V gene TRBV5-1 combines with J gene TRBJ1-1, with D uncertain. Germline CDR1 and CDR2: SGHRS and YFSETQ. This CDR3 has 15 residues. Deletions cut 0 bases from V and 0 bases from J, with 9 bases between. The CDR3 nucleotides read TGCGCCAGCAGCTTGGGGGCCACCATGAACACTGAAGCTTTCTTT. Translating gives CASSLGATMNTEAFF. The full variable domain, in which reference TRBV5-1 and TRBJ1-1 provide the parts outside the CDR3, is KAGVTQTPRYLIKTRGQQVTLSCSPISGHRSVSWYQQTPGQGLQFLFEYFSETQRNKGNFPGRFSGRQFSNSRSEMNVSTLELGDSALYLCASSLGATMNTEAFFGQGTRLTVV.

The CDR3 sequence: CASTLTISSGNTIYF. CDR3 in DNA: TGTGCCAGCACATTAACAATCTCCTCTGGAAACACCATATATTTT. V gene TRBV6-6 combines with J gene TRBJ1-3, with D uncertain. CDR3 length: 15 amino acids. Germline assignment: CDR1 MNHNY and CDR2 SVGAGI (reference sequence). V was trimmed by 7 bases and J by 0 bases, leaving 13 bases between them.

This clone showed up just a few times. The chain has TRBV18 and TRBJ1-3; no reliable D call. This CDR3 comprises 14 residues. The V end lost 3 bases, the J end lost 8 bases, and 14 bases lay between the germline ends. CDR1 and CDR2 from the germline V gene are KGHSH and LQKENI. The CDR3 DNA reads TGTGCCAGCTCACCGGGAGACGGCTTAGACACCATATATTTT. It specifies CASSPGDGLDTIYF. The entire variable domain, with the rest obtained from reference TRBV18 and TRBJ1-3, is as follows: NAGVMQNPRHLVRRRGQEARLRCSPMKGHSHVYWYRQLPEEGLKFMVYLQKENIIDESGMPKERFSAEFPKEGPSILRIQQVVRGDSAAYFCASSPGDGLDTIYFGEGSWLTVV.

This clone has just one count. The chain has TRBV19 and TRBJ2-7; D is possibly TRBD1 (6 bases). This CDR3 is built from 13 residues. Trimming removed 2 bases from V and 3 bases from J, with 8 bases in between. Looked up from germline, CDR1 is LNHDA and CDR2 is SQIVND (reference sequence). CDR3 bases: TGTGCCAGTAGTATACAACAGGGCTACGAGCAGTACTTC. It translates to CASSIQQGYEQYF.

V is TRBV15 and J is TRBJ1-1, with D perhaps matching TRBD1 (5 bases). The V gene's germline CDR1 is LNHNV and CDR2 YYDKDF (reference sequence). CDR3 length equals 13 residues. With 4 bases removed from V and 5 bases from J, the gap between germline ends came to 11 bases. CDR3 residues: CATSNKGNTEAFF. Written as DNA, the CDR3 is TGTGCCACCAGCAACAAGGGGAATACTGAAGCTTTCTTT.

The V and J genes are TRBV19 and TRBJ1-3; 10 bases agree with TRBD1. The V gene's germline CDR1 is LNHDA and CDR2 SQIVND (reference sequence). The CDR3 runs 13 residues. The V and J ends lost 7 bases and 7 bases, in that order; junction bases with no gene match: 4. The CDR3 loop reads CASTRQGANTIYF. CDR3 nucleotide sequence: TGTGCCAGTACTCGACAGGGGGCCAACACCATATATTTT.

The chain has TRBV18 and TRBJ1-1, with D possibly being TRBD1 (5 bases). The V gene lost 2 bases and the J gene lost 2 bases, with 15 bases spanning the gap. The CDR3 totals 16 residues. Germline assignment: CDR1 KGHSH and CDR2 LQKENI. The CDR3 sequence is CASSPMSGDGNTEAFF. CDR3 sequence (DNA): TGTGCCAGCTCACCAATGTCGGGGGACGGCAACACTGAAGCTTTCTTT. The full variable domain, in which reference TRBV18 and TRBJ1-1 provide the parts outside the CDR3, is NAGVMQNPRHLVRRRGQEARLRCSPMKGHSHVYWYRQLPEEGLKFMVYLQKENIIDESGMPKERFSAEFPKEGPSILRIQQVVRGDSAAYFCASSPMSGDGNTEAFFGQGTRLTVV.

The chain has TRBV18 and TRBJ2-4; the D gene is possibly TRBD1 (5 bases). The germline V gene encodes CDR1 KGHSH and CDR2 LQKENI. V lost 0 bases, J lost 0 bases, and 9 bases lay in between. This CDR3 comprises 16 residues. CDR3 DNA sequence: TGTGCCAGCTCACCACCGACAGAGATAGCCAAAAACATTCAGTACTTC. Translation: CASSPPTEIAKNIQYF.

V is TRBV19 and J is TRBJ2-1; 10 bases match TRBD1. CDR1 and CDR2 from the germline V gene are LNHDA and SQIVND (reference sequence). After removal of 10 bases from V and 7 bases from J, the junction contained 13 bases not matched to a gene. The CDR3 totals 15 residues. CDR3 protein: CATALIQDRGNEQFF. CDR3 DNA: TGTGCCACCGCTCTTATACAGGACAGGGGGAATGAGCAGTTCTTC.

The chain recombines TRBV19 with TRBJ2-2, with D uncertain. V was cut by 4 bases and J by 8 bases, with 5 bases left in between. Germline V gene sequence: CDR1 LNHDA, CDR2 SQIVND (reference sequence). The CDR3 has 11 amino acids. The CDR3, as DNA: TGTGCCAGTAGTACTTTAGGGGAGCTGTTTTTT. Translated, it gives CASSTLGELFF.

The CDR3 DNA follows: TGTGCCATCAGTGTCTCTAGCGGCAATGAGCAGTTCTTC. It specifies CAISVSSGNEQFF. V and J are TRBV10-3 and TRBJ2-1, with TRBD2 matching over 7 bases. Looked up from germline, CDR1 is ENHRY and CDR2 is SYGVKD. Trimming cost V 4 bases and J 6 bases; bases outside gene matches: 3. The CDR3 has 13 amino acids.

The gene calls are TRBV6-6 and TRBJ1-4, with D unresolved. This CDR3 spans 15 amino acids. V lost 1 base, J lost 7 bases, and 13 bases lay in between. The germline V gene encodes CDR1 MNHNY and CDR2 SVGAGI (reference sequence). The CDR3 sequence is CASSYFRGWGEKLFF. The DNA of the CDR3 is TGTGCCAGCAGTTACTTTCGGGGTTGGGGTGAAAAACTGTTTTTT.

The V call is TRBV11-3, the J call TRBJ2-2; 10 bases match TRBD2. V lost 5 bases to trimming and J lost 4 bases; unmatched junction nucleotides: 4. CDR3 length equals 15 residues. The V gene's germline CDR1 is SGHNT and CDR2 YENEEA. The CDR3: CASSISGGGTGELFF. Written as DNA, the CDR3 is TGTGCCAGCAGCATAAGCGGGGGGGGCACCGGGGAGCTGTTTTTT.

The CDR3 bases are TGCGCCAGCAGTTACGAGGGGGCCTACAATGAGCAGTTCTTC. Translating gives CASSYEGAYNEQFF. This chain links TRBV5-1 with TRBJ2-1, with D maybe TRBD1 (6 bases). The germline V gene encodes CDR1 SGHRS and CDR2 YFSETQ. V shed 5 bases and J shed 2 bases, with 11 bases lying between them. The CDR3 runs to 14 residues. Based on the CDR3 plus reference TRBV5-1 and TRBJ2-1, the full variable domain is KAGVTQTPRYLIKTRGQQVTLSCSPISGHRSVSWYQQTPGQGLQFLFEYFSETQRNKGNFPGRFSGRQFSNSRSEMNVSTLELGDSALYLCASSYEGAYNEQFFGPGTRLTVL.

The chain uses TRBV18 and TRBJ1-5; D perhaps matches TRBD1 (6 bases). The V gene lost 4 bases and the J gene lost 7 bases, with 11 bases spanning the gap. There are 13 residues in the CDR3. Germline-derived CDR1 and CDR2 are KGHSH and LQKENI. The CDR3 DNA sequence: TGTGCCAGCTCACGCAGGGGCGCCCAGCCCCAGCATTTT. It encodes CASSRRGAQPQHF.

This chain links TRBV6-6 with TRBJ2-7; perhaps TRBD2 as D (6 bases). Germline CDR1 and CDR2: MNHNY and SVGAGI (reference sequence). The length of the CDR3 is 13 residues. The ends were cut back, 7 bases at V and 2 bases at J, with 12 bases in the middle. The CDR3 DNA follows: TGTGCCAGCATAAGGGCGGGGACCTACGAGCAGTACTTC. Amino acid sequence: CASIRAGTYEQYF.

This chain links TRBV2 with TRBJ1-1; tentatively, D is TRBD1 (6 bases). The CDR3 has 14 residues. Germline V gene data show CDR1 as SNHLY and CDR2 as FYNNEI. Trimming left V 5 bases short and J 3 bases short, with 13 bases between. The CDR3 DNA reads as TGTGCCAGCAGTACACAGGGTTGGGACACTGAAGCTTTCTTT. It translates to CASSTQGWDTEAFF.